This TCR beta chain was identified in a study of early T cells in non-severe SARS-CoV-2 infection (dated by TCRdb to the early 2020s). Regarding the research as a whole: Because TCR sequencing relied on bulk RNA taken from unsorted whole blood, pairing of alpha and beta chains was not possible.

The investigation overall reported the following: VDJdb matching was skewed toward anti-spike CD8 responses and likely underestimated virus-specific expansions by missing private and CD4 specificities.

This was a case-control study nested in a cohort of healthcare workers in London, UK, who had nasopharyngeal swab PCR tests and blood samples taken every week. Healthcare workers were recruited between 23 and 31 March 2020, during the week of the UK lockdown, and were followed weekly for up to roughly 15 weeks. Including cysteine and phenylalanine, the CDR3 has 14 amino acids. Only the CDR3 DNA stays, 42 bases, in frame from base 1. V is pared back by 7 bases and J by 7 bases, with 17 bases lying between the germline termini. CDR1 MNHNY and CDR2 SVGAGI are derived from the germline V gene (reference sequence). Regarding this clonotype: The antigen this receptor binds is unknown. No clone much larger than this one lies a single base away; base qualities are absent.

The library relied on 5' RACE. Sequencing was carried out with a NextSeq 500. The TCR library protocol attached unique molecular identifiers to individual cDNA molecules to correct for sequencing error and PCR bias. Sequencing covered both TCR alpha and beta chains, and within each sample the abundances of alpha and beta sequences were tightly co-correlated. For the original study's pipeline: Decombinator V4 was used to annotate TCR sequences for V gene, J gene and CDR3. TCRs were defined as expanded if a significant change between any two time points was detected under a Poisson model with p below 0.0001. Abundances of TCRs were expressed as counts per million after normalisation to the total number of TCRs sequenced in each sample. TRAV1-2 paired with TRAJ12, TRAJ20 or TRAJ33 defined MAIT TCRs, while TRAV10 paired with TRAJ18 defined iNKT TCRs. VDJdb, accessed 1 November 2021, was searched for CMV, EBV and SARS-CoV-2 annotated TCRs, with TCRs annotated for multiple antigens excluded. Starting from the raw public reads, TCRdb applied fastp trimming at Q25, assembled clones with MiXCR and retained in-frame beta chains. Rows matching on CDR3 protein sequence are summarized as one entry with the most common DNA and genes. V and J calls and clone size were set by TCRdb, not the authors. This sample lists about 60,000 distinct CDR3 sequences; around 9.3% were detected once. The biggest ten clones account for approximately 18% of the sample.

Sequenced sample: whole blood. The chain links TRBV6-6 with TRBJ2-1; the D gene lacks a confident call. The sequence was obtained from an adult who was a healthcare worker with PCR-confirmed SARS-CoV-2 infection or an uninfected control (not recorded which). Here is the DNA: TGTGCCAGCATTATAAGACCGGTCGAGAATGAGCAGTTCTTC. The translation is CASIIRPVENEQFF.